This T cell receptor beta chain is drawn from a study of identical twins. Overall study findings and caveats: Compared with unrelated sharing, twin-shared out-of-frame alpha sequences had more low-probability sequences. The degree of excess twin sharing was weaker in beta out-of-frame sequences. Whereas memory repertoires showed no such difference, abundant cord blood beta clonotypes carried fewer insertions. Zero-insertion results could be subject to partial confounding by invariant MAIT and iNKT cells.

The V gene's germline CDR1 is SEHNR and CDR2 FQNEAQ (reference sequence). The CDR3 consists of 14 residues. Trimming took off 4 bases at V and 6 bases at J, with 13 bases between the two ends. This clonotype was observed a single time. Its specificity is not known. One entry per CDR3 protein results from TCRdb running MiXCR on the 5' RACE reads. The data contain about 480,000 distinct CDR3 sequences, approximately 15% of them singletons. This sample also belongs to another study, concerning yellow fever vaccine responses in identical twins.

The chain employs TRBV7-9 and TRBJ2-4; unclear D gene. This receptor was identified in a young woman in good health. The material sequenced was CD4+ T cells sorted from blood. CDR3 DNA: TGTGCCAGCAGCTCACAGCTAGAACTAAACATTCAGTACTTC. As protein: CASSSQLELNIQYF.